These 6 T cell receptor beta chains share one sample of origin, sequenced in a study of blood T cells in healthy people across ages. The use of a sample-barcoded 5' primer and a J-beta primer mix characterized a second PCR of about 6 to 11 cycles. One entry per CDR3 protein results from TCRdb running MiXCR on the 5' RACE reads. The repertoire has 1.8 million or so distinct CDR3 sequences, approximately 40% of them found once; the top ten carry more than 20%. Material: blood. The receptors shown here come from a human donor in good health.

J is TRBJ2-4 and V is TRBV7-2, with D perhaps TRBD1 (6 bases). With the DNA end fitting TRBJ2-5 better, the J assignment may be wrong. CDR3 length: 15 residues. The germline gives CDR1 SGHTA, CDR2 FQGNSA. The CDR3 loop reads CASSTPGQHGETQYF. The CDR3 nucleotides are TGTGCCAGCAGTACCCCGGGACAACACGGGGAGACCCAGTACTTC.

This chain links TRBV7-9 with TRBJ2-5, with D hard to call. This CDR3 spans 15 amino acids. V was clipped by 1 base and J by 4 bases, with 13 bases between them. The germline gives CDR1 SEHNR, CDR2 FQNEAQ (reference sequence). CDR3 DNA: TGTGCCAGCAGCTTAGAGGAGAAGGCAGGAGAGACCCAGTACTTC. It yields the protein CASSLEEKAGETQYF.

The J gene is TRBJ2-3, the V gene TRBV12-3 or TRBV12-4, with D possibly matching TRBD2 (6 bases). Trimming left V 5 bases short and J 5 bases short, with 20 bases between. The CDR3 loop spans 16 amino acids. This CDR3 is CASSPWLRLDGDTQYF. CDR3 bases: TGTGCCAGCAGTCCCTGGTTACGACTAGACGGAGATACGCAGTATTTT.

The CDR3 protein is CASSQLAGETQYF. CDR3 in DNA: TGTGCCAGCAGTCAACTAGCTGGGGAGACCCAGTACTTC. This chain links TRBV7-3 with TRBJ2-5; tentatively, D is TRBD2 (6 bases). From germline, CDR1 is SGHTA and CDR2 FQGTGA. CDR3 length: 13 amino acids. V lost 6 bases to trimming and J lost 5 bases, with 13 bases between them.

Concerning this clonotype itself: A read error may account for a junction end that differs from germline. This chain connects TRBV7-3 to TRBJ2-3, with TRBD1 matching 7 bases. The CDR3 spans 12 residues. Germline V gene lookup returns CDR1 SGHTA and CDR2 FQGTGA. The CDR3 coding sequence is TGTGCCAGCAGCTTAGGGACAGATACGCGGTATTTT. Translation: CASSLGTDTRYF.

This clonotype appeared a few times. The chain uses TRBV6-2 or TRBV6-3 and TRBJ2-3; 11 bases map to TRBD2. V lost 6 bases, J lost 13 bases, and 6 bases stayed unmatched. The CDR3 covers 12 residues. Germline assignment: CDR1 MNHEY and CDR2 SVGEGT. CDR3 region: CASRSSGGQEYF. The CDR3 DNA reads TGTGCCAGCAGATCTAGCGGGGGGCAGGAGTATTTT.